The entry below gives a single TCR beta chain sequence along with its context. For the second PCR, which ran for roughly 6 to 12 cycles, a sample-barcoded 5' primer and a J-beta primer mix were used. Each CDR3 protein gets one entry after TCRdb re-called the 5' RACE reads with MiXCR. The data contain around 800,000 distinct CDR3 sequences, roughly 25% of them singletons. The data were obtained in a study of blood T cells in healthy people across ages. The germline CDR1 and CDR2 sequences are SGHKS and YYEKEE (reference sequence). This CDR3 contains 16 residues. V shed 0 bases and J shed 4 bases, with 16 bases lying between them. The data also belong to a second study, concerning T cells of mothers and their children. That paper adds: During the second PCR, the M1S primer introduced sample barcodes along with 2-4 random nucleotides. When mothers and children were related, their normalized repertoire overlap, which was always slightly higher, did not differ significantly from that of unrelated pairs. No clones detected were persistent microchimeric T cell clones.

The sequence was obtained from a boy aged 5 to 17 in good health. Sequenced: blood. V usage is TRBV5-5 and J usage is TRBJ2-5, with a tentative D call TRBD1 (5 bases). The CDR3: CASSLAAGMFRETQYF. The CDR3 DNA reads as TGTGCCAGCAGCTTGGCCGCAGGGATGTTCCGAGAGACCCAGTACTTC.